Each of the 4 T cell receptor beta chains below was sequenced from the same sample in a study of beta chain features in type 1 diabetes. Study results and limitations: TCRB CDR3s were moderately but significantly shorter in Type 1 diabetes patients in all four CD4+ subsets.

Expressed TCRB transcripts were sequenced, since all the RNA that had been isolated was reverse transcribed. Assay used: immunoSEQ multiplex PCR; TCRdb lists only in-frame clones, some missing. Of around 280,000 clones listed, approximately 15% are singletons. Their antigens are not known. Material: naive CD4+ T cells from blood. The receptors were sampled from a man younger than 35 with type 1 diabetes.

CDR3 coding DNA: TGTGCCAGCTCACCGTCCCCCGGCAGGGGCCTAAAAGAGACCCAGTACTTC. It is translated as CASSPSPGRGLKETQYF. The V gene is TRBV18, the J gene TRBJ2-5; possible D gene TRBD1, 6 bases. V lost 3 bases, J lost 3 bases, and 20 bases lay in between. The length of the CDR3 is 17 residues. Germline loops: CDR1 KGHSH, CDR2 LQKENI.

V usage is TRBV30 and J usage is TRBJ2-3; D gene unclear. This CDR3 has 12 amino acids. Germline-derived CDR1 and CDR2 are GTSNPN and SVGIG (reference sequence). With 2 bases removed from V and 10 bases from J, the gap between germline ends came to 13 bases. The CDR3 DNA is TGTGCCTGGAGTCTATTTAGCACCTCGCAGTATTTT. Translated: CAWSLFSTSQYF.

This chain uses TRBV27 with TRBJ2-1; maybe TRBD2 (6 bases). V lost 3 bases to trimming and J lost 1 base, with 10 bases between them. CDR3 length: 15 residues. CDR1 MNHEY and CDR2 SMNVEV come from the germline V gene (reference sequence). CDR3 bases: TGTGCCAGCAGTTTCGTGGCGGGATCCTACAATGAGCAGTTCTTC. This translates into CASSFVAGSYNEQFF.

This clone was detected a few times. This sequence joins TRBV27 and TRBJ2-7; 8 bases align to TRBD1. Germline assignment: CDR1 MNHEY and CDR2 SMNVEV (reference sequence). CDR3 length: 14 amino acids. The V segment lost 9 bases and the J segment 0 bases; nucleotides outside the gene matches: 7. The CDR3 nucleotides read TGTGCCAGTTCCTGGGACAGGAGCTCCTACGAGCAGTACTTC. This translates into CASSWDRSSYEQYF.